This TCR beta chain is from a study of blood T cell repertoires in COVID-19. The table came from immunoSEQ multiplex PCR; TCRdb's copy has only in-frame clones and leaves some out. The data show 25,000 to 30,000 clones, about 80% seen once. V was pared by 3 bases and J by 1 base, with 3 bases between. Germline V lookup: CDR1 SNHLY, CDR2 FYNNEI. The CDR3 is 12 amino acids. This clone was observed a few times. The sample taken for sequencing was peripheral blood. The receptor's source is a man between 65 and 79 years old with acute or convalescent COVID-19. The V and J genes are TRBV2 and TRBJ2-5; D unclear. Here the CDR3 DNA reads TGTGCCAGCAGTGAGAGCCAAGAGACCCAGTACTTC. Translating it yields CASSESQETQYF.